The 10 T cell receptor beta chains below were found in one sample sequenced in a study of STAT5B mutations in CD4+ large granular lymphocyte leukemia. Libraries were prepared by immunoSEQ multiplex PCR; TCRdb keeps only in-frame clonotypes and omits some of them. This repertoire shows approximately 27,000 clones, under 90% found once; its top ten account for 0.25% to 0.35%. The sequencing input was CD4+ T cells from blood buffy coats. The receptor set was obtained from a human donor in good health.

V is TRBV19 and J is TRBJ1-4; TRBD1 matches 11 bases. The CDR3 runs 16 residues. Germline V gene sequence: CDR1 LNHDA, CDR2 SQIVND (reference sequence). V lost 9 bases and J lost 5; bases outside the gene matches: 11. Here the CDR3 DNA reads TGTGCCAGCCGGGGGACAGGGGGTATAAGAAATGAAAAACTGTTTTTT. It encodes CASRGTGGIRNEKLFF.

The chain's CDR3 is CASTSGGAERYGYTF. For the CDR3, the DNA is TGTGCCAGCACCTCAGGGGGCGCAGAACGGTATGGCTACACCTTC. The chain combines TRBV28 with TRBJ1-2; 8 bases agree with TRBD1. Per the germline V gene, CDR1 is MDHEN and CDR2 is SYDVKM. Trimming cost V 7 bases and J 5 bases; bases outside gene matches: 12. The CDR3 sequence is 15 residues long.

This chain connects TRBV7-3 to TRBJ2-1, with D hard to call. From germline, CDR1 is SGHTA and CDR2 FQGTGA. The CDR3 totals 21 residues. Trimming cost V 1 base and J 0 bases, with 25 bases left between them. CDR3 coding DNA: TGTGCCAGCAGCTTAATGGGATCGCCAACTCAGAAATCGAGCTCCTACAATGAGCAGTTCTTC. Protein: CASSLMGSPTQKSSSYNEQFF. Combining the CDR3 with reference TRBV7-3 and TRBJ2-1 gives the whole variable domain GAGVSQTPSNKVTEKGKYVELRCDPISGHTALYWYRQSLGQGPEFLIYFQGTGAADDSGLPNDRFFAVRPEGSVSTLKIQRTERGDSAVYLCASSLMGSPTQKSSSYNEQFFGPGTRLTVL.

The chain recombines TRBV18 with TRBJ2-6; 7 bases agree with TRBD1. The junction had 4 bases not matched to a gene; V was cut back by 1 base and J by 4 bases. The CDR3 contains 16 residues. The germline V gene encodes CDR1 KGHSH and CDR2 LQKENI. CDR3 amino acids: CASSPQGAAGANVLTF. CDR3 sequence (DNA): TGTGCCAGCTCACCACAGGGGGCGGCCGGGGCCAACGTCCTGACTTTC.

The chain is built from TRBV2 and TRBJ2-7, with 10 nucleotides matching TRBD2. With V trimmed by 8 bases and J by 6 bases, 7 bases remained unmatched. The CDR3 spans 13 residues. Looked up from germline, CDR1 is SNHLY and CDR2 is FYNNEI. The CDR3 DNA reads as TGTGCCAGCCGGGGGACTAGCGTTTCCGAGCAGTACTTC. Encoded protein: CASRGTSVSEQYF.

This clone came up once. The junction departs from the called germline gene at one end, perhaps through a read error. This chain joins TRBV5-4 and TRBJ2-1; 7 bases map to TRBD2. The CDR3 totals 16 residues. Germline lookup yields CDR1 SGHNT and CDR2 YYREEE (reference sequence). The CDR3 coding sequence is TGTGCCAGCACCTTGGGGGGGACCTTCCACGGGGATGAGCAGTTCTTC. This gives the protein CASTLGGTFHGDEQFF.

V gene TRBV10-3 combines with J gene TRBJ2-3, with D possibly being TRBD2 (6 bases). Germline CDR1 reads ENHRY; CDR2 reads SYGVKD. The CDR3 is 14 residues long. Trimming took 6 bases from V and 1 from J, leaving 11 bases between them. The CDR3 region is CAISLGGGTDTQYF. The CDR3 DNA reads TGTGCCATCAGCCTTGGCGGGGGCACAGATACGCAGTATTTT.

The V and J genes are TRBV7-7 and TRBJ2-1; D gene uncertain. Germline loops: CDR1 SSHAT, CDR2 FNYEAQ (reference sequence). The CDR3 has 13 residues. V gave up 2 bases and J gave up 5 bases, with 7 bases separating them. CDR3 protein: CASSLTINNEQFF. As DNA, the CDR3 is TGTGCCAGCAGCTTAACCATCAACAATGAGCAGTTCTTC.

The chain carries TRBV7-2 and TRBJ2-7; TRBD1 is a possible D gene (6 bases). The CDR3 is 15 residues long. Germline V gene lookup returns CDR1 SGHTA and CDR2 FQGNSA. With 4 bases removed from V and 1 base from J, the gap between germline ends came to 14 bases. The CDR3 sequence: CASSSFPGESYEQYF. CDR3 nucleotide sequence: TGTGCCAGCAGCTCCTTCCCAGGGGAATCCTACGAGCAGTACTTC.

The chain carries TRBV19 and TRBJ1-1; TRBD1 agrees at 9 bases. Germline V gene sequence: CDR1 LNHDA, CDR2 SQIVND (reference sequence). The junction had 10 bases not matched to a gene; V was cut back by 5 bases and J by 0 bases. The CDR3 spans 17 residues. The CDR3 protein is CASSSQGQGYMNTEAFF. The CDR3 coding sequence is TGTGCCAGTAGTTCACAGGGACAGGGTTACATGAACACTGAAGCTTTCTTT.